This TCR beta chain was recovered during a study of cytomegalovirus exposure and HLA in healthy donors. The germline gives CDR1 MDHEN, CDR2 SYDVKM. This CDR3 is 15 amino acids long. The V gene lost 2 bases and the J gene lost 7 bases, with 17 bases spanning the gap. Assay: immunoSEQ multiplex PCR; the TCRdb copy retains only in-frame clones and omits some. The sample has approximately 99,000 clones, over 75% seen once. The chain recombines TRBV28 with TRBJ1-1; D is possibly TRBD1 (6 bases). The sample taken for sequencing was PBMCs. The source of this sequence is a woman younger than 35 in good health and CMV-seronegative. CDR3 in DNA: TGTGCCAGCAGTTTACCTTCGTTTGGACAGCTTGAAGCTTTCTTT. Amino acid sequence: CASSLPSFGQLEAFF.